Given below is one T cell receptor beta chain in context. None of the glioblastoma patients had an isocitrate dehydrogenase mutation. Input was approximately 2.1 ug genomic DNA, or all available if less. The data were produced by immunoSEQ multiplex PCR, yet TCRdb's version contains in-frame clones alone and is incomplete. The sample yields more than 100,000 clones, 81% seen once. The record originates from a study of glioma-infiltrating T cells after dendritic cell vaccination. The V gene lost 6 bases and the J gene lost 2 bases, with 14 bases spanning the gap. The CDR3 length is 14 residues. Germline V CDR1 and CDR2: MNHNS, SASEGT.

The TCR sequence derives from a human donor with glioblastoma. The source material was blood, sampled before dendritic cell vaccination. The chain recombines TRBV6-1 with TRBJ2-7, with a possible D match to TRBD1 (5 bases). The CDR3 DNA follows: TGTGCCAGCAGATTCCTGACAGAAACCTACGAGCAGTACTTC. This encodes CASRFLTETYEQYF.